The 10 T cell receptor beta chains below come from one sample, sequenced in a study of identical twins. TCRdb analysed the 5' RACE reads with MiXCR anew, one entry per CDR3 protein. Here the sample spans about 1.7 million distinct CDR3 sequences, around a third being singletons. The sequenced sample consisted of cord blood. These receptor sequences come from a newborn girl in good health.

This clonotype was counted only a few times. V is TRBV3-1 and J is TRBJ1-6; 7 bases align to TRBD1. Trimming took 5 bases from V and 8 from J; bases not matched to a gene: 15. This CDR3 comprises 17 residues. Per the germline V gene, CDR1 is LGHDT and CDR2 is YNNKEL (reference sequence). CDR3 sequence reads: CASSSRDRGISDSPLHF. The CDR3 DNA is TGTGCCAGCAGCTCAAGGGACAGAGGCATATCTGATTCACCCCTCCACTTT.

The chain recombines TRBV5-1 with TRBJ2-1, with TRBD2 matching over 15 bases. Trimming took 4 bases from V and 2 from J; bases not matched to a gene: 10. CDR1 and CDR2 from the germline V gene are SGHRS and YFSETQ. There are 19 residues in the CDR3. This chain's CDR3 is CASSPGLAGGRIPYNEQFF. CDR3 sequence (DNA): TGCGCCAGCAGCCCGGGACTAGCGGGGGGCCGAATCCCCTACAATGAGCAGTTCTTC.

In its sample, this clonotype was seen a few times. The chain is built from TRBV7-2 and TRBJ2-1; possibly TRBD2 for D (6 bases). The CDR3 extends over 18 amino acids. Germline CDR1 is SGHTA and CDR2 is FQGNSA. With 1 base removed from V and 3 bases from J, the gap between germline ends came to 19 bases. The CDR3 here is CASSLDFGGTLGYNEQFF. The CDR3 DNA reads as TGTGCCAGCAGCTTAGATTTCGGAGGGACCCTCGGCTACAATGAGCAGTTCTTC.

The CDR3 sequence is CSVEEHQETQYF. The CDR3 bases are TGCAGCGTTGAAGAACACCAAGAGACCCAGTACTTC. The chain carries TRBV29-1 and TRBJ2-5; D unresolved. The CDR3 is 12 amino acids. The germline V gene encodes CDR1 SQVTM and CDR2 ANQGSEA. Trimming took off 0 bases at V and 0 bases at J, with 2 bases between the two ends.

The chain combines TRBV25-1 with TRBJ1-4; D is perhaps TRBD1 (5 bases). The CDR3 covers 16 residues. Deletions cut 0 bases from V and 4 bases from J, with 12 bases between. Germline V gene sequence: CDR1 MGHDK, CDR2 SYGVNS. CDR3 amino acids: CASSEYGAGINEKLFF. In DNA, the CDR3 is TGTGCCAGCAGTGAATATGGGGCAGGGATTAATGAAAAACTGTTTTTT.

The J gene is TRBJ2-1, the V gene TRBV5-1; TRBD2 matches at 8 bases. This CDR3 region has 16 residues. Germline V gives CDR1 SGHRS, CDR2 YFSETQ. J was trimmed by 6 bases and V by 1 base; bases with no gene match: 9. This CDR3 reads CASSLRPWLAGNEQFF. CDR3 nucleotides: TGCGCCAGCAGCTTGCGGCCGTGGCTAGCGGGCAATGAGCAGTTCTTC.

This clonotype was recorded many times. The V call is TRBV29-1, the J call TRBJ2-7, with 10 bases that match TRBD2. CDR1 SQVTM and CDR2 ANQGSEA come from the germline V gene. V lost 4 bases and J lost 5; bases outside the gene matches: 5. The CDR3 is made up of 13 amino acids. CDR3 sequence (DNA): TGCAGCGTTGGGAGGACTAGCGGCAACGAGCAGTACTTC. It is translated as CSVGRTSGNEQYF.

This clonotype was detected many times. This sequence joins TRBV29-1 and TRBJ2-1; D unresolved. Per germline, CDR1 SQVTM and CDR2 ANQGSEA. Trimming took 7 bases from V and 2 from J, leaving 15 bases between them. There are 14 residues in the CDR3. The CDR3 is CSARSNLAYNEQFF. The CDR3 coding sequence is TGCAGCGCCCGGTCCAATCTTGCCTACAATGAGCAGTTCTTC.

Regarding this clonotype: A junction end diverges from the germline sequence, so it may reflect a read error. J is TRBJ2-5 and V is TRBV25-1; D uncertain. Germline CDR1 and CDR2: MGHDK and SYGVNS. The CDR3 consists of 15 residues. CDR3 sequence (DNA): TGTGCCGGCAGTGAATCGTTGCGCCTCGGAGAGACCCAGTACTTC. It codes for CAGSESLRLGETQYF. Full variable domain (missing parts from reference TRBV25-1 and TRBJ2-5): EADIYQTPRYLVIGTGKKITLECSQTMGHDKMYWYQQDPGMELHLIHYSYGVNSTEKGDLSSESTVSRIRTEHFPLTLESARPSHTSQYLCAGSESLRLGETQYFGPGTRLLVL.

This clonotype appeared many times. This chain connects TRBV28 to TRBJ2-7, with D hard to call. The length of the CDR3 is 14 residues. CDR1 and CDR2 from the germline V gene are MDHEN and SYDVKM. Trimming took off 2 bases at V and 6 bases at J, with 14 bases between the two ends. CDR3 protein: CASSLVGTLGEQYF. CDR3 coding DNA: TGTGCCAGCAGTTTAGTGGGTACCCTCGGCGAGCAGTACTTC.